The entry that follows covers one T cell receptor beta chain sequence. The antigen is not known. This CDR3 has 17 amino acids. The PCR employed 60 Vbeta primers together with 13 Jbeta primers. Produced via immunoSEQ multiplex PCR; TCRdb's table is partial and in-frame only. The sample has 200,000 to 250,000 clones, around 85% seen once; the top ten hold about 1.7%. The data were obtained in a study of cytomegalovirus exposure and HLA in healthy donors. Study-level background: From 150 million to 200 million T cells, an earlier analysis saw 120 million or so unique TCR beta sequences. Study-level results: CMV serostatus alone was available as immune exposure information. Association of a missense DCLRE1C variant with TCR beta V- and J-gene trimming was reported in a later analysis. With high specificity and sensitivity, the classifier reportedly diagnosed cytomegalovirus status.

The sequencing sample was made of PBMCs. This sequence was found in a man aged 45-60 years in good health and CMV-seronegative. The rearrangement joins TRBV21-1 to TRBJ2-6; TRBD2 reflects the table's D call only, with no check against the DNA. TRBV21-1 counts as a pseudogene. DNA of the CDR3: TGTGCCAGCAGCAAGGGTTCCGGGGTGACTGGGGCCAACGTCCTGACTTTC. This codes for CASSKGSGVTGANVLTF.